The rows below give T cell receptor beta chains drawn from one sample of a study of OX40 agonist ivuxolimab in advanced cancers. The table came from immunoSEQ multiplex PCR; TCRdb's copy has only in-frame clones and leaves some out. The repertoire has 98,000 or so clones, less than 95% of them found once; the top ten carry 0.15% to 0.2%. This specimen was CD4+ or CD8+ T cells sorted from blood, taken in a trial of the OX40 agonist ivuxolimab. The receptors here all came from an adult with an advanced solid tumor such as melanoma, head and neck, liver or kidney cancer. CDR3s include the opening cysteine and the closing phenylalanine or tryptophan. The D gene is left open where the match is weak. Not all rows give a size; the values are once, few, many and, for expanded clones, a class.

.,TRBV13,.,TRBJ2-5,CASSLDSNEETQYF,TGTGCCAGCAGCCTGGACAGTAATGAAGAGACCCAGTACTTC
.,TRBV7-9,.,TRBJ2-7,CASSLAQVWVGRIYEQYF,TGTGCCAGCAGCTTAGCGCAAGTTTGGGTTGGCAGAATCTACGAGCAGTACTTC
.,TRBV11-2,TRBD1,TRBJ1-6,CASSEDRGPLNSPLHF,TGTGCCAGCAGCGAGGACAGGGGCCCTCTCAATTCACCCCTCCACTTT
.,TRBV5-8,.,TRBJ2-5,CASSLQETQYF,TGTGCCAGCAGCTTGCAAGAGACCCAGTACTTC
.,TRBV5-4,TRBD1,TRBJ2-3,CASSLLLAGGPDTQYF,TGTGCCAGCAGCTTGTTGCTAGCAGGGGGTCCAGATACGCAGTATTTT
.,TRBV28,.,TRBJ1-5,CASSLARGGFKPQHF,TGTGCCAGCAGTTTGGCGCGAGGCGGCTTCAAGCCCCAGCATTTT
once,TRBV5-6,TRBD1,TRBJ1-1,CASSDGGTGLAEAFF,TGTGCCAGCAGCGACGGCGGGACAGGGTTGGCTGAAGCTTTCTTT
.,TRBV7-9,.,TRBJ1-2,CASSLTTPTAYGYTF,TGTGCCAGCAGCCTCACTACCCCAACCGCCTATGGCTACACCTTC
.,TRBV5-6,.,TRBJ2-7,CASSFGGWGSSYEQYF,TGTGCCAGCAGCTTCGGAGGGTGGGGTAGCTCCTACGAGCAGTACTTC
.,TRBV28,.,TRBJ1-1,CASSQPRGMNTEAFF,TGTGCCAGCAGCCAACCCAGGGGCATGAACACTGAAGCTTTCTTT
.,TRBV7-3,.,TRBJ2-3,CASSLGGTSGTQYF,TGTGCCAGCAGCTTGGGCGGGACTTCTGGTACGCAGTATTTT
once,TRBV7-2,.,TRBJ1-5,CASSLGPDQPQHF,TGTGCCAGCAGCTTAGGGCCGGATCAGCCCCAGCATTTT
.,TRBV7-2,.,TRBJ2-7,CASSRTVNYEQYF,TGTGCCAGCAGTCGGACGGTAAACTACGAGCAGTACTTC
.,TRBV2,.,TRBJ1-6,CASSREGQGGFNSPLHF,TGTGCCAGCAGTCGGGAGGGACAAGGGGGGTTTAATTCACCCCTCCACTTT
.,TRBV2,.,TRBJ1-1,CALGSVGRNTEAFF,TGTGCCCTGGGATCCGTTGGAAGGAACACTGAAGCTTTCTTT
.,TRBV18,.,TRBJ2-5,CASSPPAAETQYF,TGTGCCAGCTCACCACCGGCGGCCGAGACCCAGTACTTC
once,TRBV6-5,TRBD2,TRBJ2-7,CASSRSGGVYEQYF,TGTGCCAGCAGCCGTAGCGGGGGAGTCTACGAGCAGTACTTC
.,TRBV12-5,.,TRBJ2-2,CASGLATRDKYMTGELFF,TGTGCTAGTGGTTTGGCCACCCGGGACAAGTATATGACCGGGGAGCTGTTTTTT
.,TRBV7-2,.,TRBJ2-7,CASSSRAQTSEQYF,TGTGCCAGCAGCTCGAGGGCCCAAACGTCCGAGCAGTACTTC
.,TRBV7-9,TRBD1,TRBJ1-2,CASGIGQGGHGYTF,TGTGCCAGCGGAATAGGACAGGGAGGGCATGGCTACACCTTC
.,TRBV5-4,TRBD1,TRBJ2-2,CASSYRTGATGELFF,TGTGCCAGCAGCTATCGGACAGGGGCCACCGGGGAGCTGTTTTTT
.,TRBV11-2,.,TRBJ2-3,CASSLESTGRDTQYF,TGTGCCAGCAGCTTAGAGAGTACAGGTCGGGATACGCAGTATTTT
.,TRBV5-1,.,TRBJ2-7,CASSFFEQYF,TGCGCCAGCAGCTTCTTCGAGCAGTACTTC
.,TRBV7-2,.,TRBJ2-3,CASSLAGADTQYF,TGTGCCAGCAGCTTAGCAGGGGCAGATACGCAGTATTTT
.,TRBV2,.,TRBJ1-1,CASSFRRVNTEAFF,TGTGCCAGCAGTTTCCGGCGGGTGAACACTGAAGCTTTCTTT
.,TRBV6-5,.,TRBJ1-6,CASSHVERANSPLHF,TGTGCCAGCAGTCACGTCGAACGGGCGAATTCACCCCTCCACTTT
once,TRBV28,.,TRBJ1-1,CATYKSGANTEAFF,TGTGCCACCTATAAATCGGGGGCGAACACTGAAGCTTTCTTT
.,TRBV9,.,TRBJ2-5,CASSVGGHTQETQYF,TGTGCCAGCAGCGTGGGGGGGCACACCCAAGAGACCCAGTACTTC
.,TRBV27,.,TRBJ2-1,CASSFRLGPNEQFF,TGTGCCAGCAGTTTTCGGTTGGGACCCAATGAGCAGTTCTTC
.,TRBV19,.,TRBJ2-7,CASSLRTSSPYEQYF,TGTGCCAGTAGTCTCAGGACTTCGTCCCCCTACGAGCAGTACTTC
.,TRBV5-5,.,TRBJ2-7,CASSSFSPGEQYF,TGTGCCAGCAGCTCGTTTTCCCCGGGCGAGCAGTACTTC
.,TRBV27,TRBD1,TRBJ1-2,CASPQGYGYTF,TGTGCCAGCCCACAGGGGTATGGCTACACCTTC
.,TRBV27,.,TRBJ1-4,CASSSEGTTNEKLFF,TGTGCCAGCAGTTCCGAGGGGACAACTAATGAAAAACTGTTTTTT
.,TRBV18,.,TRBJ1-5,CASSREGGWSRDISNQPQHF,TGTGCCAGCTCCCGAGAAGGGGGATGGTCCCGGGACATTAGCAATCAGCCCCAGCATTTT
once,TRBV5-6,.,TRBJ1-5,CASSLAPATGPPQHF,TGTGCCAGCAGCTTGGCCCCGGCTACAGGTCCGCCCCAGCATTTT
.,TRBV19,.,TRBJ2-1,CASSDATPRGEQFF,TGTGCCAGTAGTGATGCGACTCCGAGAGGTGAGCAGTTCTTC
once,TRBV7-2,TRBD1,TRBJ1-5,CASSFDRGEGQPQHF,TGTGCCAGCAGCTTCGACAGGGGCGAGGGTCAGCCCCAGCATTTT
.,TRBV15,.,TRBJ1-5,CATSRVQDPNQPQHF,TGTGCCACCAGCAGAGTCCAGGACCCCAATCAGCCCCAGCATTTT